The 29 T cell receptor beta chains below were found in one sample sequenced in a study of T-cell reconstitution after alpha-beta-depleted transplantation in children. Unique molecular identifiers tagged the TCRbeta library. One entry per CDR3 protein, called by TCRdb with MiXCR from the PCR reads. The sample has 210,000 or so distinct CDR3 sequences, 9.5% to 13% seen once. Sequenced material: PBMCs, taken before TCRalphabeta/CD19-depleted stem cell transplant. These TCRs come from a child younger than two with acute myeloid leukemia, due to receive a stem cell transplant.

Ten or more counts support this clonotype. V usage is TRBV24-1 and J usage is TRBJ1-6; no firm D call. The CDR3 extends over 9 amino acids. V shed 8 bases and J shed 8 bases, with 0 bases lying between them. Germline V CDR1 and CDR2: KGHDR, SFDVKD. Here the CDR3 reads CATNSPLHF. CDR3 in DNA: TGTGCCACCAATTCACCCCTCCACTTT.

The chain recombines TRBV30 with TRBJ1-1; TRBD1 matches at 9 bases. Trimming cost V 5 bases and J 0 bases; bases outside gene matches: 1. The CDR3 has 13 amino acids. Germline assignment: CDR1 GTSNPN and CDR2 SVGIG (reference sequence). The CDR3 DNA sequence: TGTGCCTGGGGGACAGGGATGAACACTGAAGCTTTCTTT. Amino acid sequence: CAWGTGMNTEAFF.

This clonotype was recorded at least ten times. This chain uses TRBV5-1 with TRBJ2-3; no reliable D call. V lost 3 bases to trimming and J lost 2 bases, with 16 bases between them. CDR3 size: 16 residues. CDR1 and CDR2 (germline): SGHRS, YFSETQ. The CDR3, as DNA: TGCGCCAGCAGCTCCGAACCTAGGGCCTTCACAGATACGCAGTATTTT. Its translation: CASSSEPRAFTDTQYF.

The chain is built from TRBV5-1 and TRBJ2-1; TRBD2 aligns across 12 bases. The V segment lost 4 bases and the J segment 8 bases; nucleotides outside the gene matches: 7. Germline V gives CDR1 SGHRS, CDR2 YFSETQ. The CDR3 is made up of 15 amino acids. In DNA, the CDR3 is TGCGCCAGCAGCCCAAGACTAGCGGGAGTACATGAGCAGTTCTTC. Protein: CASSPRLAGVHEQFF.

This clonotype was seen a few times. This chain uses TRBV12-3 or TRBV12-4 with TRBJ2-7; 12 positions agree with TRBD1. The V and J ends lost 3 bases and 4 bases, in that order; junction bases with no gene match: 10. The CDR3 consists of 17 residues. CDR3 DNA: TGTGCCAGCAGTTTTCAAAAATTGGGACAGGGGGCTTACGAGCAGTACTTC. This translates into CASSFQKLGQGAYEQYF.

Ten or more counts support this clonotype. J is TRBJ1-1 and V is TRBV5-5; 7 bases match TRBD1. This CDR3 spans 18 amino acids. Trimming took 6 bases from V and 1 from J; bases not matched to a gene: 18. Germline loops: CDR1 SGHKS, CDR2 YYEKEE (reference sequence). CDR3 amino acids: CASTIKRGQKVWNTEAFF. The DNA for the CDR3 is TGTGCCAGCACCATCAAGAGGGGGCAGAAGGTCTGGAACACTGAAGCTTTCTTT.

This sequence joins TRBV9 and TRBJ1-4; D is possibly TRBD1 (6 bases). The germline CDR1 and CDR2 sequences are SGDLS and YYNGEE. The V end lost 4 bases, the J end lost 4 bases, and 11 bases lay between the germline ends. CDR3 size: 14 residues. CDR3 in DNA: TGTGCCAGCAGCCGGGGGACACTTAATGAAAAACTGTTTTTT. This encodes CASSRGTLNEKLFF.

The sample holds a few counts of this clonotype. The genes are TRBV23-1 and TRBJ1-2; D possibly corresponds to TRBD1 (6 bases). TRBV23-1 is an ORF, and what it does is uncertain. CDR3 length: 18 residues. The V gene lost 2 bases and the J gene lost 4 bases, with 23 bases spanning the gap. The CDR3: CASSQAVVAGAHIYGYTF. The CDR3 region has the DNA TGCGCCAGCAGTCAAGCAGTAGTAGCGGGGGCGCATATCTATGGCTACACCTTC.

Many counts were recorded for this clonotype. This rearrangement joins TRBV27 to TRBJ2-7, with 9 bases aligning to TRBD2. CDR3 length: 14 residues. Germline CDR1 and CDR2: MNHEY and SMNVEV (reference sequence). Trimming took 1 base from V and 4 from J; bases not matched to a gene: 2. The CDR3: CASSLFSGSYEQYF. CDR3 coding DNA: TGTGCCAGCAGTTTATTTAGCGGGAGTTACGAGCAGTACTTC.

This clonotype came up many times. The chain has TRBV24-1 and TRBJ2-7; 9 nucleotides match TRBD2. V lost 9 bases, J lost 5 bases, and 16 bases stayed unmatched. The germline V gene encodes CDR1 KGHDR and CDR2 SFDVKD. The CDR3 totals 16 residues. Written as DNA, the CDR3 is TGTGCCACCGGTAGCGGGAGAAATAATGCCGCCAACGAGCAGTACTTC. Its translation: CATGSGRNNAANEQYF.

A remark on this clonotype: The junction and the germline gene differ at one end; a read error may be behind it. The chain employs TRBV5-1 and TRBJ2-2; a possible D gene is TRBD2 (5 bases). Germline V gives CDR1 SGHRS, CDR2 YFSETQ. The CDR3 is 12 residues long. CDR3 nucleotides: TGCGCCAGCAGCACCAACACCGGGGAGCTGCTTTTT. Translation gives CASSTNTGELLF.

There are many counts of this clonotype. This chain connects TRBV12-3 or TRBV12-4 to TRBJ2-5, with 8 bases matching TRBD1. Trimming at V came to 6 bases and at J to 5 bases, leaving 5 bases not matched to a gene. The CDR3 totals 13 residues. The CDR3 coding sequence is TGTGCCAGCAGGATGGGACAGGTGGAGACCCAGTACTTC. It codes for CASRMGQVETQYF.

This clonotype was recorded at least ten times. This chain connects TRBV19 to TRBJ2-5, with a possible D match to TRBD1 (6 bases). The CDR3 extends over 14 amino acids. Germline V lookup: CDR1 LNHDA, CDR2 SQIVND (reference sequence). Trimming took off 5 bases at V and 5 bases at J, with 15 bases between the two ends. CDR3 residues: CASSFGTPWETQYF. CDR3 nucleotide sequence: TGTGCCAGTAGTTTCGGGACACCGTGGGAGACCCAGTACTTC.

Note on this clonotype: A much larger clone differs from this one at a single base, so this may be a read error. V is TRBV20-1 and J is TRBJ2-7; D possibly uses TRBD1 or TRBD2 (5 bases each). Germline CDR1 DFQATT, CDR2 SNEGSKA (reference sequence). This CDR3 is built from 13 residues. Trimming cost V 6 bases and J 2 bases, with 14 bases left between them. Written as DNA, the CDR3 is TGCAGTGCCCCGAGGGGATGGACCTACGAGCAGTACTTC. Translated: CSAPRGWTYEQYF.

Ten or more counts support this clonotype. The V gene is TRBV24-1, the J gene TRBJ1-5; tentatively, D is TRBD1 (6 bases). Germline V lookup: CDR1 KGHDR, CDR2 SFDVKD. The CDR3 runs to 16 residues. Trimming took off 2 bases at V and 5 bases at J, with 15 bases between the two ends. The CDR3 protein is CATSDSTGPRDQPQHF. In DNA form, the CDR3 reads TGTGCCACCAGTGATTCTACAGGGCCTCGAGATCAGCCCCAGCATTTT.

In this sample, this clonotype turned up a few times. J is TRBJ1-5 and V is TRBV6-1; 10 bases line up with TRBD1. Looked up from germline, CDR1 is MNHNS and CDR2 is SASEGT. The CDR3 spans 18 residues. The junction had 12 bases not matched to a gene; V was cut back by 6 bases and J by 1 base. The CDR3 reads CASSLHLQDRGSNQPQHF. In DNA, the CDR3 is TGTGCCAGCAGCCTACACCTACAGGACAGGGGGAGCAATCAGCCCCAGCATTTT.

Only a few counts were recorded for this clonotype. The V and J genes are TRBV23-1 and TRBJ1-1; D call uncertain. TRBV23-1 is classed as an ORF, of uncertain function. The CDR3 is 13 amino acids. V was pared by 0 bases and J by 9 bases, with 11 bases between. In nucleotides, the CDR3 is TGCGCCAGCAGTCAATCGGCAGTTACGAAAGCTTTCTTT. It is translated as CASSQSAVTKAFF.

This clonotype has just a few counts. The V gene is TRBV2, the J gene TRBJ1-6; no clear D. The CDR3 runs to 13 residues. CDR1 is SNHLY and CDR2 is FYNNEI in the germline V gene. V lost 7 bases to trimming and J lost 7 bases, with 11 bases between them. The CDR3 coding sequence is TGTGCCAGCACGGGGTTGTGGAATTCACCCCTCCACTTT. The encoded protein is CASTGLWNSPLHF.

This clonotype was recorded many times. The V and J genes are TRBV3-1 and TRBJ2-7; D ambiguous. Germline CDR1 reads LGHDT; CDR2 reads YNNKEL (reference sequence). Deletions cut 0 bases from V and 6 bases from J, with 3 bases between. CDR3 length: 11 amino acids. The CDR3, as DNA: TGTGCCAGCAGCCAAGATCGCGAGCAGTACTTC. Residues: CASSQDREQYF.

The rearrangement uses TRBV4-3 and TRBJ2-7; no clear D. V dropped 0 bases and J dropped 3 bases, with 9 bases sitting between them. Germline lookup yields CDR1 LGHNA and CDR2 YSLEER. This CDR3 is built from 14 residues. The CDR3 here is CASSQDSGSYEQYF. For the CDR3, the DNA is TGCGCCAGCAGCCAAGATTCGGGTAGCTACGAGCAGTACTTC.

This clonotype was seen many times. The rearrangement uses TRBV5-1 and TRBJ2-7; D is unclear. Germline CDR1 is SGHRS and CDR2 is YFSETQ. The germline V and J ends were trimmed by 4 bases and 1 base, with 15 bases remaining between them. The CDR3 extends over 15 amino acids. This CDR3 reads CASSLIPIGSYEQYF. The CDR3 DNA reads TGCGCCAGCAGCCTGATCCCGATCGGGTCCTACGAGCAGTACTTC.

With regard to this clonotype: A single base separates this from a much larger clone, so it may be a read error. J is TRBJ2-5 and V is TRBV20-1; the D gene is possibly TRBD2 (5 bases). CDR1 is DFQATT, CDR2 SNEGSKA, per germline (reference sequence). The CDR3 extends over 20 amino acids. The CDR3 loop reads CCARSLFWSGDRLLQETQYF. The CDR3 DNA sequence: TGCTGTGCTAGATCCCTATTTTGGAGCGGAGACCGGCTACTCCAAGAGACCCAGTACTTC.

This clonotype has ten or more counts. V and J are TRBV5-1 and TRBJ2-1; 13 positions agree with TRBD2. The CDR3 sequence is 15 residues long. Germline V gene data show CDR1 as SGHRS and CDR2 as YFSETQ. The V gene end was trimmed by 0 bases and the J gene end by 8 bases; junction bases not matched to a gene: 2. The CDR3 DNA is TGCGCCAGCAGCTTGGAACTAGCGGGGGGGTATGAGCAGTTCTTC. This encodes CASSLELAGGYEQFF.

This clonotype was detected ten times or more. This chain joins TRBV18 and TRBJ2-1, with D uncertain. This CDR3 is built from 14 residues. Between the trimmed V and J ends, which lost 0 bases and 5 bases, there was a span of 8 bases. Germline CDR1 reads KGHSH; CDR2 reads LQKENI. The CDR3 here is CASSPPARDNEQFF. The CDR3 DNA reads TGTGCCAGCTCACCACCGGCTAGGGACAATGAGCAGTTCTTC.

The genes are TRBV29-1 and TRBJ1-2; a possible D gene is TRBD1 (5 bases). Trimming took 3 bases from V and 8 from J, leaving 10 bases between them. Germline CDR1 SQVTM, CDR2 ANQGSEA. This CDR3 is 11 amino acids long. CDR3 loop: CSVEGGWGYTF. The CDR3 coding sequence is TGCAGCGTTGAGGGGGGGTGGGGCTACACCTTC.

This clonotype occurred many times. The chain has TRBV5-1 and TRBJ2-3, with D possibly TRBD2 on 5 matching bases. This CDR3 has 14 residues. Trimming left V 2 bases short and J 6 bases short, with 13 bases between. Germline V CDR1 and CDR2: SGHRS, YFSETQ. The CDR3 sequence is CASSLPRAQDTQYF. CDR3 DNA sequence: TGCGCCAGCAGCTTACCGCGGGCCCAGGATACGCAGTATTTT.

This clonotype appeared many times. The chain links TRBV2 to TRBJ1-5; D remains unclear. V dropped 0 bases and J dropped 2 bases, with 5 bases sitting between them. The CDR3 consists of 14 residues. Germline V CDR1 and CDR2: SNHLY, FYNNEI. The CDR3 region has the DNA TGTGCCAGCAGTGAAGCGCTAGGCAATCAGCCCCAGCATTTT. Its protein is CASSEALGNQPQHF.

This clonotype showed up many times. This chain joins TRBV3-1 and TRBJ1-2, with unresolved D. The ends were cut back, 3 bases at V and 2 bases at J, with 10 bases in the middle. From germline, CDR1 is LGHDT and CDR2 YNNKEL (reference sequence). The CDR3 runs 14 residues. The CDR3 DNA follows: TGTGCCAGCAGCCATGATGCGGTAAACTATGGCTACACCTTC. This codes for CASSHDAVNYGYTF. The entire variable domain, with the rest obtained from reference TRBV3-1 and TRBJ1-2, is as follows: DTAVSQTPKYLVTQMGNDKSIKCEQNLGHDTMYWYKQDSKKFLKIMFSYNNKELIINETVPNRFSPKSPDKAHLNLHINSLELGDSAVYFCASSHDAVNYGYTFGSGTRLTVV.

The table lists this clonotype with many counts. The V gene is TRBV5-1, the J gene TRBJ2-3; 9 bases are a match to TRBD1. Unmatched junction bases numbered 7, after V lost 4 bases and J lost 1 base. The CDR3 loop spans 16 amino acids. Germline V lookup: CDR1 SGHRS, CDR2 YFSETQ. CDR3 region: CASSAGQGWGTDTQYF. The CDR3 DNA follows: TGCGCCAGCAGCGCGGGACAGGGATGGGGCACAGATACGCAGTATTTT.